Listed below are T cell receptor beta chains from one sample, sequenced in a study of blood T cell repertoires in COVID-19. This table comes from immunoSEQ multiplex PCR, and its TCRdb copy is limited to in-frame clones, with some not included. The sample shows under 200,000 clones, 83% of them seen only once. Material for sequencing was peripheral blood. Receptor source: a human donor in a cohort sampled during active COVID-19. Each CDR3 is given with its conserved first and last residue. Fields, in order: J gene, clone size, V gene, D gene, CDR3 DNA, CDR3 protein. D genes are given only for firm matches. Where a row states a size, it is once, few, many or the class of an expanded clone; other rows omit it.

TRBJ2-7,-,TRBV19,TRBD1,TGTGCCAGTAAGACAGGGGGCTCCTACGAGCAGTACTTC,CASKTGGSYEQYF
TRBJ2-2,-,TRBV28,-,TGTGCCAGCAGACCCCCCAGGGGTAGCACCGGGGAGCTGTTTTTT,CASRPPRGSTGELFF
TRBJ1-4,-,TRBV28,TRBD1,TGTGCCAGCAACTCGGACAGGACTAATGAAAAACTGTTTTTT,CASNSDRTNEKLFF
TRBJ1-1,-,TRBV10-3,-,TGTGCCATCAGTGAGTCCGAGGTAATGAACACTGAAGCTTTCTTT,CAISESEVMNTEAFF
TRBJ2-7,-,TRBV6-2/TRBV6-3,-,TGTGCCAGCAGTTCAGGGGAAGAAACCTACGAGCAGTACTTC,CASSSGEETYEQYF
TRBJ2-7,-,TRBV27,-,TGTGCCAGCAGGCCAGCCGGGGTCCCCTACGAGCAGTACTTC,CASRPAGVPYEQYF
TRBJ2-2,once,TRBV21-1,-,TGTGCCAGCAGCAATGGGAAGTGGGAGGTGGGCGGGGAGCTGTTTTTT,CASSNGKWEVGGELFF
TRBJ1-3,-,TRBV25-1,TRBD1,TGTGCCAGCAGTGTAACAGGGGGATGGAACACCATATATTTT,CASSVTGGWNTIYF
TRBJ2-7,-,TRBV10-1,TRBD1,TGCGCCAGCAGTGGTAGACAGGGGAACTACGAGCAGTACTTC,CASSGRQGNYEQYF
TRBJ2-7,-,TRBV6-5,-,TGTGCCAGCAGTTCCATGTCCTACGAGCAGTACTTC,CASSSMSYEQYF
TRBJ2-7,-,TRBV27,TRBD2,TGTGCCAGCAGTTTTCGCGGGACTAGCGGGGGCTACGAGCAGTACTTC,CASSFRGTSGGYEQYF